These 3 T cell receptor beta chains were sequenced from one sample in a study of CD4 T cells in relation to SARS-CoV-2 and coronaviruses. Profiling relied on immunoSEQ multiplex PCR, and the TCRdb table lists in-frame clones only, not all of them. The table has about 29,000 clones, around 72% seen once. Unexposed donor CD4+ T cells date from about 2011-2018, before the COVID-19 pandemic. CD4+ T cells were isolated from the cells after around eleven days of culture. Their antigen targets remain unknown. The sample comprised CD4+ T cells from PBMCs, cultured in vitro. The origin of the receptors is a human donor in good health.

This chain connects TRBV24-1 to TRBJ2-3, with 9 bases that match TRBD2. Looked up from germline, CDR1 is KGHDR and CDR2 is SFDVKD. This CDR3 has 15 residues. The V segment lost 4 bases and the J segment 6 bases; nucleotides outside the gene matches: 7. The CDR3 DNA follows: TGTGCCACCAGTGACCCGGGACTAGCCAGTGATACGCAGTATTTT. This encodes CATSDPGLASDTQYF.

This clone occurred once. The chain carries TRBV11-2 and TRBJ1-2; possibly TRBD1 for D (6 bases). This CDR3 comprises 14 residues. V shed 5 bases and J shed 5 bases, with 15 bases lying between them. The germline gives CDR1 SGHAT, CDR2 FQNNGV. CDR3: CASSLGQSIYGYTF. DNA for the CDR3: TGTGCCAGCAGCCTCGGACAGTCTATTTATGGCTACACCTTC. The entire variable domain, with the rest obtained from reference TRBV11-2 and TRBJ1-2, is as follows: EAGVAQSPRYKIIEKRQSVAFWCNPISGHATLYWYQQILGQGPKLLIQFQNNGVVDDSQLPKDRFSAERLKGVDSTLKIQPAKLEDSAVYLCASSLGQSIYGYTFGSGTRLTVV.

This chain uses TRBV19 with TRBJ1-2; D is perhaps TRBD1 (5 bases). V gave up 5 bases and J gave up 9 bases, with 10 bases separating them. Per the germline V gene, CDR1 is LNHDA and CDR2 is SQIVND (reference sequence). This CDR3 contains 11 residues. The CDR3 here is CASSAQGSYTF. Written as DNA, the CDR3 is TGTGCCAGTAGTGCCCAGGGTAGCTACACCTTC.